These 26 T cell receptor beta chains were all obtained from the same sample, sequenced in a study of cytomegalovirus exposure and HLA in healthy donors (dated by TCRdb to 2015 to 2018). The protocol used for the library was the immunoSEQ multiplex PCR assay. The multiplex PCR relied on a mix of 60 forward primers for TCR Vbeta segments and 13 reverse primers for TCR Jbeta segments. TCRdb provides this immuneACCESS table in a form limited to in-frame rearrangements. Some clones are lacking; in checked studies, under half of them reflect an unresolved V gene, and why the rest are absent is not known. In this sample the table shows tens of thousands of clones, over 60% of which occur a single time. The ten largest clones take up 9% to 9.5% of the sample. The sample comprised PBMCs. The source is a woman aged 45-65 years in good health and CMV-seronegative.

DNA for the CDR3: TGTGCCAGCAGTTTGTCGGGAGGGGTGGGTGCAGCTTTCTTT. It is translated as CASSLSGGVGAAFF. This sequence joins TRBV27 and TRBJ1-1; a possible D gene is TRBD1 (5 bases). The germline CDR1 and CDR2 sequences are MNHEY and SMNVEV (reference sequence). The CDR3 has 14 amino acids. The V gene lost 3 bases and the J gene lost 10 bases, with 18 bases spanning the gap.

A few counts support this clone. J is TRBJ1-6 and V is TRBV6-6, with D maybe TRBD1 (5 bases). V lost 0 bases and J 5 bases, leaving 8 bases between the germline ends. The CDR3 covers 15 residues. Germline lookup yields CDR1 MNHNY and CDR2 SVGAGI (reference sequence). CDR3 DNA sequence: TGTGCCAGCAGTTACTCGGGAGGGGATAATTCACCCCTCCACTTT. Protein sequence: CASSYSGGDNSPLHF.

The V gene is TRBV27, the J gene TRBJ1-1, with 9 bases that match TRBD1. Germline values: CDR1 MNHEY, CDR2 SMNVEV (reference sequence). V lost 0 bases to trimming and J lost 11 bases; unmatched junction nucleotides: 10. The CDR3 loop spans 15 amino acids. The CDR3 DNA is TGTGCCAGCAGTTTATCGTCACAGGGGGCCTTGGGGGCTTTCTTT. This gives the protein CASSLSSQGALGAFF.

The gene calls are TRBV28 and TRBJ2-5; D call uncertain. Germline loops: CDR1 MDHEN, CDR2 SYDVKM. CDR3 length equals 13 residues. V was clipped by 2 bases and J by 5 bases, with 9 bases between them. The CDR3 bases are TGTGCCAGCAGTTTACGCAGTGTGGAGACCCAGTACTTC. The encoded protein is CASSLRSVETQYF.

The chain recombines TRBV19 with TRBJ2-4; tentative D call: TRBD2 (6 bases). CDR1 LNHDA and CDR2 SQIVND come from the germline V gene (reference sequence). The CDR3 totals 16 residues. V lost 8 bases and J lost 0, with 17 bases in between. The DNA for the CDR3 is TGTGCCAGTCAATCTGGACTAACTCAAGCCAAAAACATTCAGTACTTC. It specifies CASQSGLTQAKNIQYF.

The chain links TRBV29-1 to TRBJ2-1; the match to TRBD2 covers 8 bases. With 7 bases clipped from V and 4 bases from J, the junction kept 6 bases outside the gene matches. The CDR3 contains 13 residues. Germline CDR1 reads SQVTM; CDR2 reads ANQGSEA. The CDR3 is CSAGGVRYNEQFF. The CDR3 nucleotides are TGCAGCGCGGGGGGGGTACGGTACAATGAGCAGTTCTTC.

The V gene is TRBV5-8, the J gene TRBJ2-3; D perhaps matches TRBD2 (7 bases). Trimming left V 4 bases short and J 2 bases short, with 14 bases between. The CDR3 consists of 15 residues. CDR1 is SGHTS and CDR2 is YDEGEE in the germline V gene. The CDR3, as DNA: TGTGCCAGCAGCCGAAGGGGGACTAACACAGATACGCAGTATTTT. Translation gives CASSRRGTNTDTQYF.

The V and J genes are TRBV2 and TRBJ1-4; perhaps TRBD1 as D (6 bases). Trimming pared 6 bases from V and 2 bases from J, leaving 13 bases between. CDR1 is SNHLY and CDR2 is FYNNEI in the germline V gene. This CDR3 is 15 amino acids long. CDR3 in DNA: TGTGCCAGCAGCGGTCAGGGGTGGACTAATGAAAAACTGTTTTTT. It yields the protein CASSGQGWTNEKLFF.

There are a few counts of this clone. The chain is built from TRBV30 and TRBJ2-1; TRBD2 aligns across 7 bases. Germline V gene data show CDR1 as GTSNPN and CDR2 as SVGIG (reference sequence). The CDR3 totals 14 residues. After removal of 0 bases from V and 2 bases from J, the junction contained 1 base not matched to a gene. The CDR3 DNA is TGTGCCTGGAGTGTAGCGGGACCCTACAATGAGCAGTTCTTC. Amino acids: CAWSVAGPYNEQFF. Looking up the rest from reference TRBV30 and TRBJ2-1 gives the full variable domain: SQTIHQWPATLVQPVGSPLSLECTVEGTSNPNLYWYRQAAGRGLQLLFYSVGIGQISSEVPQNLSASRPQDRQFILSSKKLLLSDSGFYLCAWSVAGPYNEQFFGPGTRLTVL.

This chain's CDR3 is CASSLAGGHNSPLHF. The DNA for the CDR3 is TGCGCCAGCAGCTTGGCAGGGGGCCATAATTCACCCCTCCACTTT. The chain carries TRBV5-1 and TRBJ1-6; 8 nucleotides align to TRBD1. Germline CDR1 and CDR2: SGHRS and YFSETQ. CDR3 size: 15 residues. V gave up 0 bases and J gave up 5 bases; unmatched junction bases: 1.

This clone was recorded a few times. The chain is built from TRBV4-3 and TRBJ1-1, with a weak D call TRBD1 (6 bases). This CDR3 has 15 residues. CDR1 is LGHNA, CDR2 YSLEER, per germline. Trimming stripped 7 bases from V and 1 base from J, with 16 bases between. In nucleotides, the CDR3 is TGCGCCAGCACTGGGCAGGGGTTCCCGAACACTGAAGCTTTCTTT. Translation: CASTGQGFPNTEAFF.

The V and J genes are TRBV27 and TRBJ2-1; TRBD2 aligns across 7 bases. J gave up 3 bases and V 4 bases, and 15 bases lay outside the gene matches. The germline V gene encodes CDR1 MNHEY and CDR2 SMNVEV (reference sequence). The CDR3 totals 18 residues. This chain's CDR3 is CASSSPQGGGGYYNEQFF. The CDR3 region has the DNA TGTGCCAGCAGTTCACCCCAAGGCGGCGGGGGATACTACAATGAGCAGTTCTTC.

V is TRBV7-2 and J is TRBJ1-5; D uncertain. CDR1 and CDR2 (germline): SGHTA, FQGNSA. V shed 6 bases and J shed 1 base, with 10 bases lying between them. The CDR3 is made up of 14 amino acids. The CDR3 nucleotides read TGTGCCAGCAGTATAAGGGAGAGCAATCAGCCCCAGCATTTT. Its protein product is CASSIRESNQPQHF.

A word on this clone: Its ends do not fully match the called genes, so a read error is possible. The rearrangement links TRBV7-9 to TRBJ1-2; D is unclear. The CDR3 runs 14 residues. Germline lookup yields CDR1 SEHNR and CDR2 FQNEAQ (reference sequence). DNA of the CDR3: TGTGCCAGCAGCTTATCGGGTCAGAACTGTGGCTACACCTTC. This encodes CASSLSGQNCGYTF.

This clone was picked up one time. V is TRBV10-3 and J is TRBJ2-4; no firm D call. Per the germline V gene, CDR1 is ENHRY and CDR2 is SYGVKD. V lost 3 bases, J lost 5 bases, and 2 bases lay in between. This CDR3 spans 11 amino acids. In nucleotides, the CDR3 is TGTGCCATCAGTGACGAAAACATTCAGTACTTC. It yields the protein CAISDENIQYF.

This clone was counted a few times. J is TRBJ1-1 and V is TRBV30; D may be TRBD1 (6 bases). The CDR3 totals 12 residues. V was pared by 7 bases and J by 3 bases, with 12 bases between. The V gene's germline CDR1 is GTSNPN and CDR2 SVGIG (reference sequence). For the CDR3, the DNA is TGTGCCTCCGAGGGGGTTTACACTGAAGCTTTCTTT. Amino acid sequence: CASEGVYTEAFF.

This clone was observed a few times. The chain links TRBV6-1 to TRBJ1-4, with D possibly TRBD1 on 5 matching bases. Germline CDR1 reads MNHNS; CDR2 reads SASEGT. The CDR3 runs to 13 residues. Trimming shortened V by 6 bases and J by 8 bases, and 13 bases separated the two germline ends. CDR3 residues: CASRRQGGEKLFF. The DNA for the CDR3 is TGTGCCAGCAGACGGCAGGGCGGCGAAAAACTGTTTTTT.

The CDR3 is CASSEARWVEETQYF. The CDR3 coding sequence is TGTGCCAGCAGTGAAGCGAGGTGGGTGGAAGAGACCCAGTACTTC. The chain has TRBV6-1 and TRBJ2-5; D is unresolved. Trimming stripped 0 bases from V and 3 bases from J, with 11 bases between. The CDR3 covers 15 residues. The germline V gene has CDR1 MNHNS and CDR2 SASEGT.

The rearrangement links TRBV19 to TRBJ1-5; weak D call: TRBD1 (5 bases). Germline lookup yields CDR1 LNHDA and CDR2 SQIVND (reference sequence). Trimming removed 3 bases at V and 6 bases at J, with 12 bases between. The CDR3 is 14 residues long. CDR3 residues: CASSISQGSQPQHF. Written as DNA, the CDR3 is TGTGCCAGTAGTATTAGCCAGGGCAGTCAGCCCCAGCATTTT.

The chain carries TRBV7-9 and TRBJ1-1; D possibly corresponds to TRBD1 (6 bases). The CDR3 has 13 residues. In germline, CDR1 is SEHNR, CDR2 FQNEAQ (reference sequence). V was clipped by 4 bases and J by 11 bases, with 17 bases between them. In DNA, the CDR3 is TGTGCCAGCAGCTCCGGGGAGGGGGGAACGGCTTTCTTT. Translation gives CASSSGEGGTAFF.

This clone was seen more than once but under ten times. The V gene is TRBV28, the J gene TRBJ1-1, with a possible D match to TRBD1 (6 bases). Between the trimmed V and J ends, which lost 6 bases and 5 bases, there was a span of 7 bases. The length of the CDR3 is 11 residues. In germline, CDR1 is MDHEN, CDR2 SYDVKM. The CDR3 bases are TGTGCCAGCAGAGGGGGAACTGAAGCTTTCTTT. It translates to CASRGGTEAFF.

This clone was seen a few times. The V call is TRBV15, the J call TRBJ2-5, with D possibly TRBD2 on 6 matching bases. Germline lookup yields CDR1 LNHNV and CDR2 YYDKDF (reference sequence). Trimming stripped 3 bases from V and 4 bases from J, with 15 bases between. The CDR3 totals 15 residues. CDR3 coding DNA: TGTGCCACCAGCAGGGCCCGACTAGGGGCAGAGACCCAGTACTTC. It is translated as CATSRARLGAETQYF.

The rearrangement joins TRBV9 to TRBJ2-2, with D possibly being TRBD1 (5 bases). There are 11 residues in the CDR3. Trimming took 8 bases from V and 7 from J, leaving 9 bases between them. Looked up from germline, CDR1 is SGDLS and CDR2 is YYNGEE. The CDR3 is CASMTDGELFF. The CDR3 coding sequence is TGTGCCAGTATGACAGACGGGGAGCTGTTTTTT.

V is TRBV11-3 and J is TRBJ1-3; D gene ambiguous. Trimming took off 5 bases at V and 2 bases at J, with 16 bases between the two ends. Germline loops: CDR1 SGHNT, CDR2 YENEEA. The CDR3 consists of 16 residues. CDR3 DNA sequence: TGTGCCAGCAGCCTACTGAGGGATCGGGCTGGAAACACCATATATTTT. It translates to CASSLLRDRAGNTIYF.

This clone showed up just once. The CDR3 nucleotides read TGTGCCAGCACACGGGAGGGGAGGACCGGGGAGCTGTTTTTT. It codes for CASTREGRTGELFF. The chain combines TRBV2 with TRBJ2-2; 8 bases align to TRBD2. CDR3 length: 14 residues. V lost 7 bases, J lost 5 bases, and 6 bases stayed unmatched. Per germline, CDR1 SNHLY and CDR2 FYNNEI.

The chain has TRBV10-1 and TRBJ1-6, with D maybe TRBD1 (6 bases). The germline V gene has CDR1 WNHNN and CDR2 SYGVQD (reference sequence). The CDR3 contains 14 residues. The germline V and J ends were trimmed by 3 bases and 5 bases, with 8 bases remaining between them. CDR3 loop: CASSDGQNNSPLHF. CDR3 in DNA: TGCGCCAGCAGTGACGGACAGAATAATTCACCCCTCCACTTT.